In its sample, the clone carrying this T cell receptor (beta chain) was seen a few times. Its specificity is unknown. A library of TCRbeta sequences, prepared with unique molecular identifiers, was generated. TCRdb analysed the PCR reads with MiXCR anew, one entry per CDR3 protein. The sample holds 90,000 to 100,000 distinct CDR3 sequences; 23% are singletons and the top ten take about a fifth. The data are from a study of T-cell reconstitution after alpha-beta-depleted transplantation in children. Study-wide results and caveats: Fresh T-cell production supplied most of the T-cell counts and diversity seen one year after transplant. The origin of alpha-beta T cells about two months after transplant was reportedly several hundred expanded graft clones.

V gave up 6 bases and J gave up 4 bases, with 17 bases separating them. The CDR3 spans 16 residues. The germline gives CDR1 SGHDT, CDR2 YYEEEE. This receptor was taken from a boy aged 2 to 10 with acute lymphoblastic leukemia, due to receive a stem cell transplant. This specimen was PBMCs, taken before TCRalphabeta/CD19-depleted stem cell transplant. The chain has TRBV5-6 and TRBJ2-6, with D perhaps matching TRBD1 (6 bases). CDR3 sequence reads: CASISIRTAGANVLTF. The DNA of the CDR3 is TGTGCCAGCATCTCGATTAGGACAGCCGGGGCCAACGTCCTGACTTTC.